These 16 T cell receptor beta chains were sequenced from one sample in a study of cytomegalovirus exposure and HLA in healthy donors. The PCR used 60 Vbeta and 13 Jbeta primers. Profiled with immunoSEQ multiplex PCR; TCRdb holds only in-frame clones, not every one. The sample has 100,000 to 150,000 clones, more than 75% seen once. Sequenced sample: PBMCs. The receptors here all came from a woman in her fifties or sixties in good health and CMV-seropositive.

The chain employs TRBV18 and TRBJ2-1; 16 bases match TRBD2. The CDR3 contains 18 residues. The ends lost 4 bases at V and 10 bases at J; junction bases unmatched: 13. CDR1 is KGHSH, CDR2 LQKENI, per germline. For the CDR3, the DNA is TGTGCCAGCTCACTTCTTCCCGGGACTAGCGGGGGGGCAAGAGAGCAGTTCTTC. Translated, it gives CASSLLPGTSGGAREQFF.

The chain carries TRBV7-9 and TRBJ1-2; weak D call: TRBD1 (5 bases). CDR1 SEHNR and CDR2 FQNEAQ come from the germline V gene (reference sequence). Trimming took off 4 bases at V and 7 bases at J, with 19 bases between the two ends. CDR3 length: 15 residues. The CDR3 bases are TGTGCCAGCAGCTCAACTCGGAGCAGGGCAGGTGGCTACACCTTC. Translated, it gives CASSSTRSRAGGYTF.

The chain has TRBV4-1 and TRBJ2-1; 12 bases map to TRBD2. Germline V gene lookup returns CDR1 MGHRA and CDR2 YSYEKL. This CDR3 comprises 16 residues. V lost 1 base to trimming and J lost 8 bases; unmatched junction nucleotides: 6. Written as DNA, the CDR3 is TGCGCCAGCAGCCAAGGGCTAGCGGGGGGGAGGGATGAGCAGTTCTTC. The encoded protein is CASSQGLAGGRDEQFF.

V gene TRBV6-5 combines with J gene TRBJ1-1, with TRBD1 as a possible D gene (6 bases). V shed 1 base and J shed 4 bases, with 13 bases lying between them. The CDR3 has 15 residues. Germline V gene lookup returns CDR1 MNHEY and CDR2 SVGAGI. CDR3 loop: CASSYFDRPGTEAFF. The CDR3 nucleotides read TGTGCCAGCAGTTACTTTGACAGGCCTGGCACTGAAGCTTTCTTT.

The chain joins TRBV4-2 to TRBJ1-2; no reliable D call. Trimming removed 0 bases from V and 7 bases from J, with 21 bases in between. The CDR3 runs 17 residues. Per germline, CDR1 LGHNA and CDR2 YNFKEQ. CDR3 amino acids: CASSQEWALTTPRGYTF. The CDR3 DNA follows: TGTGCCAGCAGCCAAGAATGGGCCTTGACAACCCCTCGTGGCTACACCTTC.

This clone was recorded a few times. This chain's CDR3 is CASKEGFTYEQYF. In DNA, the CDR3 is TGTGCCAGCAAGGAGGGGTTTACCTACGAGCAGTACTTC. The chain employs TRBV2 and TRBJ2-7; TRBD2 might be the D (6 bases). This CDR3 has 13 amino acids. The germline gives CDR1 SNHLY, CDR2 FYNNEI. V lost 7 bases, J lost 2 bases, and 12 bases lay in between.

This chain connects TRBV30 to TRBJ1-1; D is unclear. The CDR3 extends over 13 amino acids. CDR1 GTSNPN and CDR2 SVGIG come from the germline V gene (reference sequence). The germline V and J ends were trimmed by 2 bases and 1 base, with 8 bases remaining between them. The CDR3 loop reads CAWSMTANTEAFF. The CDR3 region has the DNA TGTGCCTGGAGTATGACTGCGAACACTGAAGCTTTCTTT.

The chain combines TRBV9 with TRBJ2-3, with 9 positions matching TRBD2. CDR3 length: 18 residues. In germline, CDR1 is SGDLS, CDR2 YYNGEE. The V gene end was trimmed by 0 bases and the J gene end by 6 bases; junction bases not matched to a gene: 14. CDR3 DNA: TGTGCCAGCAGCGTAGCTACAAATGTAGCGGGAGTTTCGGATACGCAGTATTTT. Amino acid sequence: CASSVATNVAGVSDTQYF.

The chain is built from TRBV6-1 and TRBJ1-1; 7 positions agree with TRBD1. After removal of 8 bases from V and 4 bases from J, the junction contained 7 bases not matched to a gene. Germline V lookup: CDR1 MNHNS, CDR2 SASEGT. The CDR3 runs 13 residues. CDR3 bases: TGTGCCAGCGCCAGACAGGGAGTCACTGAAGCTTTCTTT. Its protein is CASARQGVTEAFF.

This chain uses TRBV6-5 with TRBJ1-3, with a possible D match to TRBD1 (5 bases). CDR1 and CDR2 (germline): MNHEY, SVGAGI. The CDR3 covers 14 residues. V was cut by 5 bases and J by 9 bases, with 17 bases left in between. For the CDR3, the DNA is TGTGCCAGCAGTCCGAGCATAGGGGAAATCACCATATATTTT. Amino acids: CASSPSIGEITIYF.

The chain couples TRBV15 to TRBJ1-2; D uncertain. The germline V gene encodes CDR1 LNHNV and CDR2 YYDKDF (reference sequence). CDR3 length: 14 amino acids. Trimming cost V 2 bases and J 2 bases, with 9 bases left between them. The CDR3 DNA sequence: TGTGCCACCAGCAGATTGACAAGGAACTATGGCTACACCTTC. As protein: CATSRLTRNYGYTF.

The chain carries TRBV5-4 and TRBJ2-7; TRBD2 agrees at 9 bases. Germline-derived CDR1 and CDR2 are SGHNT and YYREEE (reference sequence). There are 15 residues in the CDR3. V was pared by 1 base and J by 6 bases, with 8 bases of the junction left unmatched. The CDR3 region is CASSLPGLAIGEQYF. For the CDR3, the DNA is TGTGCCAGCAGCTTGCCGGGACTAGCTATCGGCGAGCAGTACTTC.

The chain couples TRBV10-3 to TRBJ1-4; D is ambiguous. The V end lost 8 bases, the J end lost 0 bases, and 7 bases lay between the germline ends. CDR1 is ENHRY and CDR2 is SYGVKD in the germline V gene. The CDR3 has 13 residues. In DNA form, the CDR3 reads TGTGCCATCGCGGGGACAACTAATGAAAAACTGTTTTTT. Its protein product is CAIAGTTNEKLFF.

The chain carries TRBV5-4 and TRBJ2-1; 8 bases line up with TRBD2. Trimming cost V 4 bases and J 4 bases; bases outside gene matches: 7. The CDR3 is 15 amino acids. Per germline, CDR1 SGHNT and CDR2 YYREEE (reference sequence). Here the CDR3 reads CASSTLAGTYNEQFF. CDR3 bases: TGTGCCAGCAGCACCCTAGCGGGTACGTACAATGAGCAGTTCTTC.

This chain connects TRBV18 to TRBJ1-1; D not certain. V was trimmed by 3 bases and J by 7 bases, leaving 24 bases between them. CDR3 length: 17 amino acids. Germline-derived CDR1 and CDR2 are KGHSH and LQKENI. This chain's CDR3 is CASSPTLEPGIGSEAFF. For the CDR3, the DNA is TGTGCCAGCTCACCTACCTTGGAACCGGGGATAGGCAGTGAAGCTTTCTTT. The full variable domain, rest sourced from reference TRBV18 and TRBJ1-1, is NAGVMQNPRHLVRRRGQEARLRCSPMKGHSHVYWYRQLPEEGLKFMVYLQKENIIDESGMPKERFSAEFPKEGPSILRIQQVVRGDSAAYFCASSPTLEPGIGSEAFFGQGTRLTVV.

The chain is built from TRBV11-2 and TRBJ1-2; no reliable D call. The CDR3 runs 13 residues. Looked up from germline, CDR1 is SGHAT and CDR2 is FQNNGV. Trimming left V 1 base short and J 3 bases short, with 6 bases between. CDR3 region: CASSLGRDYGYTF. Written as DNA, the CDR3 is TGTGCCAGCAGCTTAGGCCGGGACTATGGCTACACCTTC.